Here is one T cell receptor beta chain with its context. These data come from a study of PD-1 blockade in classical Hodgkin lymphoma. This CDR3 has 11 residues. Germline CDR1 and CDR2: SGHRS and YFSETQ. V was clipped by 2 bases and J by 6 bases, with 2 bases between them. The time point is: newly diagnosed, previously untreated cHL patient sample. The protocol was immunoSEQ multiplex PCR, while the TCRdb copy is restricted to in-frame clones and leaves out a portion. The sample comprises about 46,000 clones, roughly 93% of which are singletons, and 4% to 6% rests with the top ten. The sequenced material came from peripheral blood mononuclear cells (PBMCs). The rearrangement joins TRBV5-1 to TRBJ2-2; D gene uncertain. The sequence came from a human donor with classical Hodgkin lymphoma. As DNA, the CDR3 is TGCGCCAGCAGCTTCCCCGGGGAGCTGTTTTTT. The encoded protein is CASSFPGELFF. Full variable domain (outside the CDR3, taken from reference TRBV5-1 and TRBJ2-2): KAGVTQTPRYLIKTRGQQVTLSCSPISGHRSVSWYQQTPGQGLQFLFEYFSETQRNKGNFPGRFSGRQFSNSRSEMNVSTLELGDSALYLCASSFPGELFFGEGSRLTVL.